This TCR beta chain appears in the sequencing data of a study of blood T cell repertoires in COVID-19 (dated by TCRdb to between 2020 and 2021). Regarding the complete study: The collaborator samples originated in the United States, Italy and Spain and spanned the acute and convalescent phases of COVID-19. The prospective study material was composed of cDNA or gDNA derived from T cells, B-cell-depleted T cells, or PBMCs. Nearly every sample came with metadata listing a de-identified subject ID, COVID-19 status, age in years and sex. The dataset comprised deeply sampled blood TCRbeta repertoires from subjects exposed to, actively infected with, or recovered from COVID-19. The samples were drawn from two sources: the first 160 participants of the ongoing ImmuneRACE study, and 1,254 subjects contributed by 6 global collaborators. HLA class I and class II types, where available, came from metadata supplied by the sample provider rather than from assay-based typing. The repertoires were made available in a free public database intended to serve as a resource for research on the immune response to SARS-CoV-2. Overall study results and their limits: How much clinical and demographic metadata was included differed by source and by participant, and the metadata was provided uncurated.

Collaborating institutions collected whole blood in K2EDTA tubes following their own protocols. Collaborator samples were shipped for TCRbeta analysis as frozen whole blood, isolated PBMCs, or DNA extracted from either sample type. Points on this clone: The antigen it recognizes is unknown. The junction departs from the called germline gene at one end, perhaps through a read error.

TCRbeta CDR3 regions were amplified from genomic DNA by means of the immunoSEQ Assay, a bias-controlled multiplex PCR. The paper's processing steps were these. Nucleated cell counts per sample were estimated from amplification of reference gene primers within the assay. To quantify the absolute abundance of each unique TCRbeta CDR3 rearrangement, sequence reads were collapsed and filtered. For each sample, productive Simpson clonality was calculated as the square root of Simpson's diversity index over productive rearrangements. As stored in TCRdb, this immuneACCESS dataset retains in-frame rearrangements with V and J assigned. A fraction of the clones does not appear; measured against another copy, unresolved V genes explain less than half of the discrepancy, and the remainder lacks a known reason. That table supplies the V and J calls and clone size; D and trimming were determined from the DNA. In this sample the table shows roughly 53,000 clones, approximately 85% of which occur a single time. 14% of the sample goes to the ten largest clones.

The germline V gene sets CDR1 to SGHRS and CDR2 to YFSETQ. The CDR3 numbers 14 residues from cysteine through phenylalanine. Kept here is only the CDR3 DNA, which spans 42 bases and is read in frame from base 1. The sample consisted of peripheral blood. In this chain, TRBV5-1 is recombined with TRBJ1-1; possibly the D gene is TRBD1, per 5 matching bases. This receptor was obtained from a human donor in a cohort sampled during active COVID-19. Here is the DNA: TGCGCCAGCAGCTTAGACACAGGTCGCACTCAAGCTTTCTTT. The translation is CASSLDTGRTQAFF.